This entry lists 20 T cell receptor beta chains sequenced from one sample in a study of CD8 T cells in ankylosing spondylitis. Using its own MiXCR run on the 5' RACE reads, TCRdb lists one record per CDR3 protein. Of 120,000 or so distinct CDR3 sequences in the sample, about 13% were seen once. The sample taken for sequencing was blood, either unsorted or a sorted T cell fraction (not recorded which). The receptors stem from a female donor with ankylosing spondylitis or in good health (not recorded which).

A few counts support this clonotype. The chain uses TRBV9 and TRBJ1-2; a weak D match, TRBD1 (5 bases). The CDR3 loop spans 15 amino acids. CDR1 is SGDLS, CDR2 YYNGEE, per germline. V shed 0 bases and J shed 6 bases, with 15 bases lying between them. DNA of the CDR3: TGTGCCAGCAGCGTAGGGGGGTTAGGCGGCGATGGCTACACCTTC. Translated: CASSVGGLGGDGYTF. The variable domain in full, completed from reference TRBV9 and TRBJ1-2, reads DSGVTQTPKHLITATGQRVTLRCSPRSGDLSVYWYQQSLDQGLQFLIQYYNGEERAKGNILERFSAQQFPDLHSELNLSSLELGDSALYFCASSVGGLGGDGYTFGSGTRLTVV.

This chain uses TRBV6-5 with TRBJ2-1; no clear D. Germline V gene data show CDR1 as MNHEY and CDR2 as SVGAGI. Trimming cost V 6 bases and J 8 bases, with 8 bases left between them. The CDR3 length is 11 residues. CDR3 residues: CASSSWDEQFF. CDR3 nucleotides: TGTGCCAGCAGCAGTTGGGATGAGCAGTTCTTC.

This clonotype has a handful of counts. This chain joins TRBV5-1 and TRBJ1-2; D is ambiguous. The V end lost 4 bases, the J end lost 0 bases, and 13 bases lay between the germline ends. Germline CDR1 is SGHRS and CDR2 is YFSETQ. CDR3 size: 15 residues. The CDR3 spells CASSASGSANYGYTF. The CDR3 DNA follows: TGCGCCAGCAGCGCCTCCGGCTCAGCTAACTATGGCTACACCTTC.

In its sample, this clonotype was seen a few times. The CDR3 is CASSRGTDIGNTIYF. The CDR3 bases are TGCGCCAGCAGCCGAGGAACTGATATTGGAAACACCATATATTTT. The chain joins TRBV5-1 to TRBJ1-3; unclear D gene. CDR3 length: 15 amino acids. The germline gives CDR1 SGHRS, CDR2 YFSETQ. The V end was cut by 4 bases, the J end by 3 bases, with 14 bases between.

This clonotype came up many times. The rearrangement joins TRBV5-1 to TRBJ2-4; a weak D match, TRBD2 (6 bases). CDR3 length: 16 amino acids. Germline CDR1 reads SGHRS; CDR2 reads YFSETQ. V lost 4 bases to trimming and J lost 0 bases, with 14 bases between them. The CDR3 sequence is CASSPTSNLAKNIQYF. CDR3 bases: TGCGCCAGCAGCCCGACTAGTAATCTAGCCAAAAACATTCAGTACTTC. Filled out from reference TRBV5-1 and TRBJ2-4, the complete variable domain reads KAGVTQTPRYLIKTRGQQVTLSCSPISGHRSVSWYQQTPGQGLQFLFEYFSETQRNKGNFPGRFSGRQFSNSRSEMNVSTLELGDSALYLCASSPTSNLAKNIQYFGAGTRLSVL.

This clonotype was recorded at least ten times. The rearrangement uses TRBV6-1 and TRBJ1-4; D uncertain. The V gene lost 6 bases and the J gene lost 4 bases, with 18 bases spanning the gap. Germline V lookup: CDR1 MNHNS, CDR2 SASEGT. This CDR3 has 16 amino acids. This CDR3 reads CASRIGSGRSNEKLFF. In DNA form, the CDR3 reads TGTGCCAGCAGAATTGGGAGTGGACGCAGTAATGAAAAACTGTTTTTT.

The V gene is TRBV29-1, the J gene TRBJ1-3; D is unresolved. Germline V CDR1 and CDR2: SQVTM, ANQGSEA. The ends were cut back, 7 bases at V and 2 bases at J, with 15 bases in the middle. The CDR3 totals 14 residues. This CDR3 is CSALTLGTGNTIYF. The CDR3 DNA is TGCAGCGCTCTTACGCTGGGGACTGGAAACACCATATATTTT.

Many counts were recorded for this clonotype. The CDR3 DNA sequence: TGTGCCAGCACTTACGACGCCGGGACGACAAAGAACTATGGCTACACCTTC. This translates into CASTYDAGTTKNYGYTF. V gene TRBV12-3 or TRBV12-4 combines with J gene TRBJ1-2, with a tentative D call TRBD1 (5 bases). The CDR3 covers 17 residues. V was pared by 7 bases and J by 2 bases, with 23 bases between.

The chain recombines TRBV7-3 with TRBJ2-5, with D perhaps TRBD1 (5 bases). Trimming removed 2 bases from V and 4 bases from J, with 8 bases in between. CDR3 length equals 13 residues. Germline V gene data show CDR1 as SGHTA and CDR2 as FQGTGA. The CDR3, as DNA: TGTGCCAGCAGCTTACAGGGCTCAGAGACCCAGTACTTC. Its protein is CASSLQGSETQYF.

This clonotype has ten or more counts. The chain uses TRBV18 and TRBJ2-7; TRBD2 might be the D (6 bases). The CDR3 is 17 amino acids. Germline V lookup: CDR1 KGHSH, CDR2 LQKENI. V lost 1 base and J 1 base, leaving 17 bases between the germline ends. The CDR3 DNA follows: TGTGCCAGCTCACCACTTCATCTTGGGGACTCTTCCTACGAGCAGTACTTC. Translated, it gives CASSPLHLGDSSYEQYF.

This clonotype occurred a few times. The chain uses TRBV12-3 or TRBV12-4 and TRBJ2-4, with 15 bases matching TRBD2. The CDR3 length is 18 residues. J gave up 4 bases and V 5 bases, and 9 bases lay outside the gene matches. CDR3 DNA sequence: TGTGCCAGCAGTCCGCTCGGACTAGCGGGAGGGTGGAAAAACATTCAGTACTTC. It translates to CASSPLGLAGGWKNIQYF.

Many counts were recorded for this clonotype. The V and J genes are TRBV5-1 and TRBJ2-5; no definite D call. V dropped 1 base and J dropped 4 bases, with 8 bases sitting between them. CDR3 length equals 13 residues. Germline V gene sequence: CDR1 SGHRS, CDR2 YFSETQ. The CDR3 DNA sequence: TGCGCCAGCAGCTTGAGTGGTATAGAGACCCAGTACTTC. Its protein is CASSLSGIETQYF.

A word on this clonotype: A much larger clone differs from this one at a single base, so this may be a read error. This sequence joins TRBV29-1 and TRBJ2-2; 9 bases are a match to TRBD1. CDR1 and CDR2 from the germline V gene are SQVTM and ANQGSEA. CDR3 length equals 13 residues. This CDR3 is CNVQGQGTGELFF. CDR3 DNA sequence: TGCAACGTGCAGGGACAGGGCACCGGGGAGCTGTTTTTT.

This clonotype was detected a few times. Given a much more abundant clone one base away, this may be a read error. CDR3 region: CASTKKGHKETQCF. CDR3 sequence (DNA): TGTGCCAGCACTAAGAAGGGGCACAAAGAGACCCAGTGCTTC. This chain joins TRBV7-2 and TRBJ2-5; D possibly corresponds to TRBD1 (5 bases). Germline CDR1 reads SGHTA; CDR2 reads FQGNSA. The length of the CDR3 is 14 residues.

This clonotype was picked up many times. The chain employs TRBV5-5 and TRBJ1-5, with 8 bases identical to TRBD1. CDR3 length: 15 residues. Germline V gene lookup returns CDR1 SGHKS and CDR2 YYEKEE (reference sequence). Losses at the gene ends were 2 bases for V and 5 bases for J; bases not matched to a gene: 6. The CDR3 nucleotides are TGTGCCAGCAGCTTCTACAGGGGGGACGATCAGCCCCAGCATTTT. Protein sequence: CASSFYRGDDQPQHF.

There are many counts of this clonotype. The chain couples TRBV29-1 to TRBJ1-1; TRBD1 aligns across 8 bases. Per the germline V gene, CDR1 is SQVTM and CDR2 is ANQGSEA. V was clipped by 6 bases and J by 10 bases; unmatched bases: 16. The CDR3 length is 14 residues. The CDR3 is CSVAIDRGEVGAFF. The CDR3 coding sequence is TGCAGCGTCGCCATTGACAGGGGCGAGGTAGGAGCTTTCTTT.

The table lists this clonotype with a few counts. The chain links TRBV9 to TRBJ2-1; the D gene could be TRBD1 or TRBD2 (5 bases each). This CDR3 comprises 15 residues. CDR1 and CDR2 (germline): SGDLS, YYNGEE. The V end lost 4 bases, the J end lost 2 bases, and 13 bases lay between the germline ends. CDR3 in amino acids: CASSPRDRPYNEQFF. For the CDR3, the DNA is TGTGCCAGCAGCCCAAGGGACCGCCCCTACAATGAGCAGTTCTTC.

Many counts were recorded for this clonotype. The chain combines TRBV6-1 with TRBJ1-2, with D perhaps TRBD1 (6 bases). The V end was cut by 8 bases, the J end by 1 base, with 14 bases between. Germline CDR1 and CDR2: MNHNS and SASEGT. The length of the CDR3 is 14 residues. The CDR3 loop is CASDSGAVNYGYTF. CDR3 DNA sequence: TGTGCCAGCGATTCAGGGGCCGTTAACTATGGCTACACCTTC.

This clonotype was picked up a small number of times. V and J are TRBV5-1 and TRBJ2-2; the match to TRBD2 covers 7 bases. V lost 0 bases and J lost 8; bases outside the gene matches: 13. Germline CDR1 SGHRS, CDR2 YFSETQ. The CDR3 covers 17 residues. CDR3 loop: CASSLAGGGSWTGELFF. The CDR3 region has the DNA TGCGCCAGCAGCTTGGCCGGCGGCGGGAGTTGGACGGGGGAGCTGTTTTTT.

This clonotype was observed many times. The gene calls are TRBV6-5 and TRBJ2-3, with D perhaps assigned TRBD1 or TRBD2 (6 bases each). The CDR3 has 14 amino acids. CDR1 and CDR2 (germline): MNHEY, SVGAGI. V lost 6 bases to trimming and J lost 8 bases, with 18 bases between them. In DNA, the CDR3 is TGTGCCAGCAGAAGCCCCGGGGGCCCGGGTACGCAGTATTTT. This codes for CASRSPGGPGTQYF.